This TCR beta chain was captured in a study of CD8 T cells in ankylosing spondylitis. Study observations and caveats: Clones tied to disease were said to be significantly enriched in matched ankylosing spondylitis synovial fluid. Existing reports had already noted some motif variants in reactive arthritis synovial fluid and blood. A motif of eight or nine highly homologous TCR beta variants was seen as apparently characteristic of ankylosing spondylitis blood.

The CDR3 is 14 residues long. The ends lost 6 bases at V and 1 base at J; junction bases unmatched: 5. CDR1 is SGHRS and CDR2 is YFSETQ in the germline V gene. TCRdb reprocessed the 5' RACE reads with MiXCR, giving one entry per CDR3 protein. The sample records 200,000 to 300,000 distinct CDR3 sequences, roughly a tenth being singletons. This clonotype showed up just a few times. What it binds is unknown. This receptor was taken from a male donor with ankylosing spondylitis or in good health (not recorded which). The J gene is TRBJ2-5, the V gene TRBV5-1; TRBD2 agrees at 8 bases. Sequencing was performed on blood, either unsorted or a sorted T cell fraction (not recorded which). The CDR3 region has the DNA TGCGCCAGCAATCAACGGGGGGGCCAAGAGACCCAGTACTTC. Encoded protein: CASNQRGGQETQYF.